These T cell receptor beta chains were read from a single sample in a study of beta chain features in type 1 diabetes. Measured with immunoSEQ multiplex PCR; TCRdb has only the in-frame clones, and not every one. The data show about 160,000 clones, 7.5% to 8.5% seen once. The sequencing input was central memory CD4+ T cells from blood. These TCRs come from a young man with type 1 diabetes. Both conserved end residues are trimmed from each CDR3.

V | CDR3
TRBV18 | ASSSRVNYEQY
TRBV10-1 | ASSPGQGGSSYEQY
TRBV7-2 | ASSSFGLESYEQY
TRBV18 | ASTVQGGANYGYT
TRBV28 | ASKKVSRDYGYT
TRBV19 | ASTPRAEKGETQY
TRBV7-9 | ASSQDQGKDTQY
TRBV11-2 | ASSLMGQSHTEAF
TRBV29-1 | SVVYGSGRHTEAF
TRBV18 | ASSPERAPGYT
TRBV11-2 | ASSLKSETAQH
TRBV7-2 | ASSSNGGGYEQY
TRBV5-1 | ASSPGSDGETQY
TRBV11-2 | ASSLTVNYGYT
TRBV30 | AWSVEGGRETQY
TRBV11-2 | ASSPLRDYSYEQY
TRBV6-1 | ASSDGREGRSYNEQF
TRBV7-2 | ASSLTGTGSEQF
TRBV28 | ASSSTGLRTGELF
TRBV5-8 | ASTRQADTAQY
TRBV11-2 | ASSHREGENEQF
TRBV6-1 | ASSESRETQY
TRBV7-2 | ASSSYREGEAF
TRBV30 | AWNPALTGTDTQY
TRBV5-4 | ASSLEPETDTQY
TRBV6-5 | ASSANPPGLAGQY
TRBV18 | ASSLGVGEEKLF
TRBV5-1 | ASSLGTSGHTGELF
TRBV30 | AWSGDRGGQPQH
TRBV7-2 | ASSRTSGETQY
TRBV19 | ASAGQVNRYGYT
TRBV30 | AWSMGHDEQF
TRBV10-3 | AILGTSGLNTGELF
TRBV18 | ASSVEYRGTGELF
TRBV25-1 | ASSETSRGMQF